These 27 T cell receptor beta chains were all obtained from the same sample, sequenced in a study of blood T cell repertoires in COVID-19. Clones were read by immunoSEQ multiplex PCR, and TCRdb kept only the in-frame ones, dropping some. The sample carries around 250,000 clones, 65% to 90% recorded once. Sequencing used PBMCs or T cells enriched from blood (not recorded which). Receptors originate from a man aged 18 to 29 who had recovered from COVID-19.

This rearrangement joins TRBV2 to TRBJ2-1, with a possible D match to TRBD2 (5 bases). The CDR3 runs to 14 residues. Per germline, CDR1 SNHLY and CDR2 FYNNEI. Trimming shortened V by 4 bases and J by 3 bases, and 10 bases separated the two germline ends. The CDR3 nucleotides are TGTGCCAGCAGTGGAGGGATCCGCTACAATGAGCAGTTCTTC. Its protein product is CASSGGIRYNEQFF. Complete variable domain (other parts from reference TRBV2 and TRBJ2-1): EPEVTQTPSHQVTQMGQEVILRCVPISNHLYFYWYRQILGQKVEFLVSFYNNEISEKSEIFDDQFSVERPDGSNFTLKIRSTKLEDSAMYFCASSGGIRYNEQFFGPGTRLTVL.

This rearrangement joins TRBV5-1 to TRBJ2-5; perhaps TRBD2 as D (6 bases). This CDR3 has 13 amino acids. Trimming took 5 bases from V and 4 from J, leaving 12 bases between them. In germline, CDR1 is SGHRS, CDR2 YFSETQ. CDR3 bases: TGCGCCAGCAGGTATGGGGGAGGAGAGACCCAGTACTTC. Protein sequence: CASRYGGGETQYF.

The chain is built from TRBV6-5 and TRBJ1-4; 8 bases are shared with TRBD1. V was pared by 7 bases and J by 7 bases, with 8 bases of the junction left unmatched. There are 14 residues in the CDR3. CDR1 and CDR2 from the germline V gene are MNHEY and SVGAGI. The CDR3 region is CASKRTGRGEKLFF. The DNA of the CDR3 is TGTGCCAGCAAAAGGACAGGGAGGGGTGAAAAACTGTTTTTT.

About this clone itself: One end of the junction does not line up with germline, which may come from a read error. The chain links TRBV7-7 to TRBJ2-1, with D possibly TRBD2 on 5 matching bases. Germline V gene sequence: CDR1 SSHAT, CDR2 FNYEAQ (reference sequence). The CDR3 has 16 residues. The CDR3: CASSLALTAPYNEQFF. CDR3 sequence (DNA): TGTGCTAGCAGCTTAGCGCTAACAGCCCCCTACAATGAGCAGTTCTTC.

This clone was seen only once. The chain recombines TRBV15 with TRBJ1-2, with D perhaps matching TRBD1 (5 bases). The CDR3 has 14 residues. Germline-derived CDR1 and CDR2 are LNHNV and YYDKDF (reference sequence). V gave up 0 bases and J gave up 4 bases, with 9 bases separating them. The CDR3 sequence is CATSRDGAGYGYTF. CDR3 sequence (DNA): TGTGCCACCAGCAGAGATGGGGCCGGCTATGGCTACACCTTC. Supplemented by reference TRBV15 and TRBJ1-2, the full variable domain reads DAMVIQNPRYQVTQFGKPVTLSCSQTLNHNVMYWYQQKSSQAPKLLFHYYDKDFNNEADTPDNFQSRRPNTSFCFLDIRSPGLGDTAMYLCATSRDGAGYGYTFGSGTRLTVV.

The V and J genes are TRBV2 and TRBJ2-1; TRBD1 matches 8 bases. Germline assignment: CDR1 SNHLY and CDR2 FYNNEI. J was trimmed by 0 bases and V by 4 bases; bases with no gene match: 2. The CDR3 consists of 15 residues. The chain's CDR3 is CASSVDRVSYNEQFF. The CDR3 coding sequence is TGTGCCAGCAGTGTGGACAGGGTCTCCTACAATGAGCAGTTCTTC.

The V call is TRBV19, the J call TRBJ1-6; TRBD1 might be the D (5 bases). The V and J ends lost 2 bases and 15 bases respectively, with 23 bases between them. Germline V lookup: CDR1 LNHDA, CDR2 SQIVND (reference sequence). The CDR3 runs 16 residues. This CDR3 reads CASSIYFGARNSDLHF. CDR3 sequence (DNA): TGTGCCAGTAGTATATACTTTGGGGCACGAAATTCGGACCTCCACTTT.

As to this clone: One end of the junction fails to match germline, which may point to a read error. V gene TRBV5-1 combines with J gene TRBJ2-1, with D possibly TRBD2 on 5 matching bases. The CDR3 spans 13 residues. Germline assignment: CDR1 SGHRS and CDR2 YFSETQ. Written as DNA, the CDR3 is TGCGCCAGCAGTGAGGACTCCAACAATGAGCAGTTCTTC. This gives the protein CASSEDSNNEQFF. The complete variable domain, with remaining parts taken from reference TRBV5-1 and TRBJ2-1, reads KAGVTQTPRYLIKTRGQQVTLSCSPISGHRSVSWYQQTPGQGLQFLFEYFSETQRNKGNFPGRFSGRQFSNSRSEMNVSTLELGDSALYLCASSEDSNNEQFFGPGTRLTVL.

This rearrangement joins TRBV6-5 to TRBJ2-3; no reliable D call. This CDR3 is built from 13 residues. Germline V gives CDR1 MNHEY, CDR2 SVGAGI. V was clipped by 4 bases and J by 1 base, with 6 bases between them. DNA of the CDR3: TGTGCCAGCAGTTTACCAGGCACAGATACGCAGTATTTT. The encoded protein is CASSLPGTDTQYF.

This clone was counted a single time. V gene TRBV7-9 combines with J gene TRBJ2-4; tentatively, D is TRBD2 (5 bases). The CDR3 extends over 13 amino acids. Germline V gene data show CDR1 as SEHNR and CDR2 as FQNEAQ (reference sequence). Trimming stripped 8 bases from V and 1 base from J, with 9 bases between. The CDR3 bases are TGTGCCAGCTCCGAGGGTGCCAAAAACATTCAGTACTTC. Residues: CASSEGAKNIQYF.

J is TRBJ2-2 and V is TRBV27; D might be TRBD2 (5 bases). The CDR3 has 14 residues. Germline CDR1 MNHEY, CDR2 SMNVEV (reference sequence). V dropped 8 bases and J dropped 1 base, with 11 bases sitting between them. The CDR3 bases are TGTGCCAGCTGCCCCGGGGTGAACACCGGGGAGCTGTTTTTT. Protein product: CASCPGVNTGELFF.

The chain has TRBV24-1 and TRBJ2-7; TRBD2 is a possible D gene (8 bases). The CDR3 runs to 19 residues. Germline V gene sequence: CDR1 KGHDR, CDR2 SFDVKD. The V end lost 3 bases, the J end lost 2 bases, and 25 bases lay between the germline ends. In DNA, the CDR3 is TGTGCCACCAGTGATATTGGACTAGCAAGATGGGGACAGACCTACGAGCAGTACTTC. It yields the protein CATSDIGLARWGQTYEQYF.

Remarks on this clone: This CDR3 is also generated by other DNA sequences in the sample. The rearrangement links TRBV18 to TRBJ2-7; 9 nucleotides line up with TRBD1. The ends lost 3 bases at V and 1 base at J; junction bases unmatched: 1. This CDR3 spans 14 amino acids. Looked up from germline, CDR1 is KGHSH and CDR2 is LQKENI. CDR3 nucleotide sequence: TGTGCCAGCTCACCGGGGACAGGGTCCTACGAGCAGTACTTC. This encodes CASSPGTGSYEQYF.

CDR3 region: CASSLRTGNTGELFF. CDR3 coding DNA: TGTGCCAGCAGCTTAAGGACAGGGAACACCGGGGAGCTGTTTTTT. V is TRBV7-3 and J is TRBJ2-2, with 7 bases fitting TRBD1. Looked up from germline, CDR1 is SGHTA and CDR2 is FQGTGA. The CDR3 contains 15 residues. Trimming took 1 base from V and 1 from J; bases not matched to a gene: 0. Drawing the rest from reference TRBV7-3 and TRBJ2-2, the complete variable domain is GAGVSQTPSNKVTEKGKYVELRCDPISGHTALYWYRQSLGQGPEFLIYFQGTGAADDSGLPNDRFFAVRPEGSVSTLKIQRTERGDSAVYLCASSLRTGNTGELFFGEGSRLTVL.

The V gene is TRBV5-6, the J gene TRBJ2-7, with 8 bases aligning to TRBD2. With 4 bases clipped from V and 12 bases from J, the junction kept 9 bases outside the gene matches. The CDR3 has 12 residues. Germline V gives CDR1 SGHDT, CDR2 YYEEEE. The chain's CDR3 is CASSSGTSSRYF. As DNA, the CDR3 is TGTGCCAGCAGCAGCGGGACTAGTTCACGGTACTTC.

The rearrangement uses TRBV5-8 and TRBJ1-2; 8 positions agree with TRBD1. CDR3 length: 15 amino acids. In germline, CDR1 is SGHTS, CDR2 YDEGEE. J was trimmed by 8 bases and V by 0 bases; bases with no gene match: 9. CDR3 DNA sequence: TGTGCCAGCAGCTTGGCTAGGACAGGGCGGAAAGGCTACACCTTC. It codes for CASSLARTGRKGYTF.

This chain uses TRBV5-1 with TRBJ1-2; TRBD1 matches 7 bases. The CDR3 length is 15 residues. V shed 3 bases and J 0 bases; nucleotides not matched to a gene: 5. Looked up from germline, CDR1 is SGHRS and CDR2 is YFSETQ. The CDR3: CASSSGTESNYGYTF. The CDR3 DNA sequence: TGCGCCAGCAGCTCCGGGACAGAATCTAACTATGGCTACACCTTC.

The sample holds a few counts of this clone. The chain recombines TRBV6-2 or TRBV6-3 with TRBJ1-3; D ambiguous. This CDR3 is 15 amino acids long. Germline CDR1 MNHEY, CDR2 SVGEGT. Trimming left V 1 base short and J 2 bases short, with 9 bases between. CDR3 region: CASSYLAGAGNTIYF. CDR3 coding DNA: TGTGCCAGCAGTTACTTAGCCGGGGCTGGAAACACCATATATTTT.

The rearrangement joins TRBV5-8 to TRBJ1-6, with TRBD1 as a possible D gene (5 bases). V was pared by 3 bases and J by 5 bases, with 9 bases between. The CDR3 runs 14 residues. Germline V gene data show CDR1 as SGHTS and CDR2 as YDEGEE. CDR3 residues: CASSSRQNNSPLHF. CDR3 bases: TGTGCCAGCAGCTCTCGACAGAATAATTCACCCCTCCACTTT.

The CDR3 nucleotides read TGTGCCAGTACCCTTAGGACAGGGGGGCTGAACACTGAAGCTTTCTTT. Amino acids: CASTLRTGGLNTEAFF. The V gene is TRBV19, the J gene TRBJ1-1; 10 bases are shared with TRBD1. This CDR3 has 16 residues. After removal of 7 bases from V and 0 bases from J, the junction contained 8 bases not matched to a gene. Germline V gene lookup returns CDR1 LNHDA and CDR2 SQIVND (reference sequence). Looking up the rest from reference TRBV19 and TRBJ1-1 gives the full variable domain: DGGITQSPKYLFRKEGQNVTLSCEQNLNHDAMYWYRQDPGQGLRLIYYSQIVNDFQKGDIAEGYSVSREKKESFPLTVTSAQKNPTAFYLCASTLRTGGLNTEAFFGQGTRLTVV.

This chain uses TRBV19 with TRBJ1-5; 8 nucleotides match TRBD1. This CDR3 has 15 amino acids. Germline V gene lookup returns CDR1 LNHDA and CDR2 SQIVND (reference sequence). The trim removed 4 bases at V and 6 bases at J, leaving 8 bases unmatched. The CDR3 loop reads CASSTKGQDRQPQHF. The CDR3 DNA reads as TGTGCCAGTAGTACCAAGGGACAGGACCGTCAGCCCCAGCATTTT.

This sequence joins TRBV19 and TRBJ1-5; D unresolved. The CDR3 covers 12 residues. V gave up 6 bases and J gave up 3 bases, with 6 bases separating them. From germline, CDR1 is LNHDA and CDR2 SQIVND (reference sequence). The CDR3 DNA sequence: TGTGCCAGTAGAGCCTTCAATCAGCCCCAGCATTTT. Translated, it gives CASRAFNQPQHF.

The rearrangement uses TRBV5-1 and TRBJ2-7; D is possibly TRBD2 (5 bases). Between the trimmed V and J ends, which lost 4 bases and 2 bases, there was a span of 19 bases. Germline values: CDR1 SGHRS, CDR2 YFSETQ. This CDR3 spans 16 amino acids. The CDR3 sequence is CASSLQEGVIPYEQYF. CDR3 DNA: TGCGCCAGCAGCCTACAAGAGGGAGTGATCCCCTACGAGCAGTACTTC.

The rearrangement joins TRBV4-1 to TRBJ2-2, with TRBD1 matching over 8 bases. V lost 1 base, J lost 8 bases, and 9 bases stayed unmatched. The germline V gene encodes CDR1 MGHRA and CDR2 YSYEKL. The CDR3 sequence is 16 residues long. In nucleotides, the CDR3 is TGCGCCAGCAGCCAAGTGGGCCAGGGGGCTTTTGGGGAGCTGTTTTTT. It translates to CASSQVGQGAFGELFF.

CDR3 protein: CASSFGTSGSSNEQFF. The CDR3, as DNA: TGCGCCAGCAGCTTCGGGACTAGCGGGAGTTCGAATGAGCAGTTCTTC. The V call is TRBV5-1, the J call TRBJ2-1; 14 nucleotides align to TRBD2. Germline-derived CDR1 and CDR2 are SGHRS and YFSETQ. The CDR3 covers 16 residues. The V segment lost 2 bases and the J segment 7 bases; nucleotides outside the gene matches: 5.

The gene calls are TRBV5-1 and TRBJ2-5; TRBD2 might be the D (6 bases). The CDR3 spans 15 residues. Trimming removed 4 bases at V and 0 bases at J, with 13 bases between. Germline values: CDR1 SGHRS, CDR2 YFSETQ. The CDR3 sequence: CASSETSRYQETQYF. CDR3 nucleotides: TGCGCCAGCAGCGAAACTAGCAGATACCAAGAGACCCAGTACTTC.

As for this clone: Other DNA sequences in this sample translate to the same CDR3. V gene TRBV3-1 (or the pseudogene TRBV3-2) combines with J gene TRBJ1-5; unclear D gene. From germline, CDR1 is LGHDT and CDR2 YNNKEL (reference sequence). The V and J ends lost 1 base and 3 bases respectively, with 7 bases between them. The length of the CDR3 is 14 residues. This CDR3 is CASSQAGINQPQHF. The CDR3 nucleotides read TGTGCCAGCAGCCAAGCAGGTATCAATCAGCCCCAGCATTTT.